This T cell receptor beta chain was captured by sequencing in a study of technical replicates of blood from a few donors. Germline-derived CDR1 and CDR2 are SEHNR and FQNEAQ (reference sequence). The CDR3 sequence is 15 residues long. J gave up 13 bases and V 5 bases, and 16 bases lay outside the gene matches. Assay: immunoSEQ multiplex PCR; the TCRdb copy retains only in-frame clones and omits some. The sample lists around 98,000 clones, approximately 94% seen once, with 0.23% in the top ten. The receptor was derived from a human donor in good health. V is TRBV7-9 and J is TRBJ1-4, with TRBD1 matching over 7 bases. What was sequenced was T cells isolated from PBMCs. The CDR3 region has the DNA TGTGCCAGCAGCCCCCCAACATTAACAGGGGTTGTACTGTTTTTT. Amino acids: CASSPPTLTGVVLFF.